The 14 T cell receptor beta chains in this list originate from one sample, sequenced in a study of shared clonotypes between healthy human individuals. Using immunoSEQ multiplex PCR, the repertoire was profiled, and TCRdb retains in-frame clones only, with some absent. The sample lists millions of clones; approximately 94% were seen once. Material: naive CD4+ T cells sorted from blood. Subset specified: CD45RA+ positively selected. The receptors were sampled from a man aged 18 to 30 in good health.

As regards this clone: The sample contains more than one DNA sequence encoding this CDR3. The J gene is TRBJ1-6, the V gene TRBV5-6; 10 bases fit TRBD1. V lost 4 bases and J lost 7; bases outside the gene matches: 2. Germline V gene data show CDR1 as SGHDT and CDR2 as YYEEEE. The CDR3 has 14 residues. As DNA, the CDR3 is TGTGCCAGCAGCAGGGACAGGGGAAATTCACCCCTCCACTTT. This gives the protein CASSRDRGNSPLHF.

The chain employs TRBV10-2 and TRBJ2-5; either TRBD1 or TRBD2 may fit D (5 bases each). Germline-derived CDR1 and CDR2 are WSHSY and SAAADI. The germline V and J ends were trimmed by 0 bases and 4 bases, with 15 bases remaining between them. This CDR3 has 16 amino acids. The CDR3 loop is CASSESGTRIGETQYF. CDR3 nucleotides: TGCGCCAGCAGTGAGTCGGGGACGAGAATCGGAGAGACCCAGTACTTC.

V and J are TRBV6-4 and TRBJ2-3; no firm D call. Trimming removed 5 bases from V and 2 bases from J, with 11 bases in between. The germline CDR1 and CDR2 sequences are MRHNA and SNTAGT. CDR3 length equals 14 residues. The CDR3 region has the DNA TGTGCCAGCAGTCACCAGGTCCACACAGATACGCAGTATTTT. As protein: CASSHQVHTDTQYF.

The gene calls are TRBV29-1 and TRBJ2-2, with D perhaps TRBD1 or TRBD2 (5 bases each). Germline V CDR1 and CDR2: SQVTM, ANQGSEA. The ends were cut back, 3 bases at V and 7 bases at J, with 15 bases in the middle. This CDR3 region has 14 residues. The CDR3 sequence is CSVDRQGRGGELFF. Written as DNA, the CDR3 is TGCAGCGTTGATAGGCAGGGCCGGGGCGGGGAGCTGTTTTTT.

The chain links TRBV18 to TRBJ2-7; D is unresolved. The germline CDR1 and CDR2 sequences are KGHSH and LQKENI. V was clipped by 8 bases and J by 9 bases, with 23 bases between them. The CDR3 is 14 residues long. The CDR3 protein is CASTSEAAIVGQYF. The CDR3 DNA reads TGTGCCAGCACTTCCGAGGCGGCCATCGTGGGGCAGTACTTC.

This chain joins TRBV15 and TRBJ2-5; D call uncertain. Trimming removed 5 bases at V and 2 bases at J, with 9 bases between. The CDR3 is made up of 13 amino acids. Germline V gene sequence: CDR1 LNHNV, CDR2 YYDKDF (reference sequence). The CDR3 region is CATSGRPQETQYF. CDR3 coding DNA: TGTGCCACCAGCGGAAGGCCTCAAGAGACCCAGTACTTC.

The rearrangement uses TRBV5-4 and TRBJ2-1; 14 bases match TRBD2. The CDR3 runs 17 residues. Germline assignment: CDR1 SGHNT and CDR2 YYREEE (reference sequence). V was clipped by 3 bases and J by 6 bases; unmatched bases: 8. The CDR3 nucleotides read TGTGCCAGCAGCTCGCCGACTAGCGGGAGGGCGATCAATGAGCAGTTCTTC. Its translation: CASSSPTSGRAINEQFF.

The chain has TRBV28 and TRBJ2-7; TRBD1 agrees at 7 bases. The length of the CDR3 is 15 residues. Germline V gene lookup returns CDR1 MDHEN and CDR2 SYDVKM. V was pared by 4 bases and J by 1 base, with 7 bases of the junction left unmatched. Here the CDR3 reads CASSSPGQTSYEQYF. The CDR3 bases are TGTGCCAGCAGTTCCCCGGGACAGACGTCCTACGAGCAGTACTTC.

The J gene is TRBJ1-6, the V gene TRBV5-1; 9 nucleotides agree with TRBD1. The V gene end was trimmed by 1 base and the J gene end by 0 bases; junction bases not matched to a gene: 5. The CDR3 extends over 18 amino acids. CDR1 and CDR2 from the germline V gene are SGHRS and YFSETQ. This CDR3 is CASSLTGTGFSYNSPLHF. The CDR3 nucleotides read TGCGCCAGCAGCTTGACCGGGACAGGGTTCTCCTATAATTCACCCCTCCACTTT.

The chain links TRBV5-6 to TRBJ1-4, with a possible D match to TRBD1 (5 bases). The germline V gene encodes CDR1 SGHDT and CDR2 YYEEEE. V lost 2 bases to trimming and J lost 2 bases, with 7 bases between them. CDR3 length equals 14 residues. As DNA, the CDR3 is TGTGCCAGCAGCTTATGGGGGACTAATGAAAAACTGTTTTTT. Protein: CASSLWGTNEKLFF.

This clone was picked up one time. This chain connects TRBV11-2 to TRBJ2-7, with 7 bases aligning to TRBD2. The CDR3 is made up of 16 amino acids. Per the germline V gene, CDR1 is SGHAT and CDR2 is FQNNGV. With 2 bases clipped from V and 1 base from J, the junction kept 8 bases outside the gene matches. The CDR3, as DNA: TGTGCCAGCAGCTTATCTCGAGCGGGAAGGTCCTACGAGCAGTACTTC. Protein product: CASSLSRAGRSYEQYF. Filled out from reference TRBV11-2 and TRBJ2-7, the complete variable domain reads EAGVAQSPRYKIIEKRQSVAFWCNPISGHATLYWYQQILGQGPKLLIQFQNNGVVDDSQLPKDRFSAERLKGVDSTLKIQPAKLEDSAVYLCASSLSRAGRSYEQYFGPGTRLTVT.

J is TRBJ1-5 and V is TRBV19, with D hard to call. This CDR3 spans 15 amino acids. V was clipped by 1 base and J by 0 bases, with 7 bases between them. CDR1 and CDR2 (germline): LNHDA, SQIVND (reference sequence). The CDR3 reads CASSIVANSNQPQHF. DNA for the CDR3: TGTGCCAGTAGTATAGTGGCGAATAGCAATCAGCCCCAGCATTTT.

V and J are TRBV9 and TRBJ1-5; D is unresolved. Germline V gene data show CDR1 as SGDLS and CDR2 as YYNGEE. This CDR3 has 14 residues. The ends were cut back, 0 bases at V and 6 bases at J, with 10 bases in the middle. CDR3 residues: CASSVGGHGQPQHF. DNA for the CDR3: TGTGCCAGCAGCGTAGGGGGTCACGGTCAGCCCCAGCATTTT.

The rearrangement links TRBV4-1 to TRBJ1-2; TRBD1 might be the D (5 bases). This CDR3 contains 13 residues. CDR1 MGHRA and CDR2 YSYEKL come from the germline V gene. The V end lost 2 bases, the J end lost 7 bases, and 11 bases lay between the germline ends. The CDR3 sequence is CASSQSQGGGYTF. The CDR3 nucleotides are TGCGCCAGCAGCCAATCCCAGGGCGGTGGCTACACCTTC.